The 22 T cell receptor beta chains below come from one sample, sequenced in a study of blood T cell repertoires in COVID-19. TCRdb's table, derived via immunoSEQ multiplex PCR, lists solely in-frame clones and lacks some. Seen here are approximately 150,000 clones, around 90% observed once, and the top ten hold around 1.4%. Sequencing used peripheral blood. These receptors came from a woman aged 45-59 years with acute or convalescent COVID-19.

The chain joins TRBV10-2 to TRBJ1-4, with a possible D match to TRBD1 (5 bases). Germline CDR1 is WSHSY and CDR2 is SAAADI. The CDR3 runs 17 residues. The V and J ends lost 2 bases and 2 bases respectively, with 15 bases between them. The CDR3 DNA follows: TGCGCCAGCAGTGAGCTTAGGGAGGGACTGACTAATGAAAAACTGTTTTTT. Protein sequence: CASSELREGLTNEKLFF.

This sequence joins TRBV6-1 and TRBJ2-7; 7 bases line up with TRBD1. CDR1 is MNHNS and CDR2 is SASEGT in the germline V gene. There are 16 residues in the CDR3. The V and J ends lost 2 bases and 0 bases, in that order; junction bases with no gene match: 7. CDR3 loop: CASSETGAASSYEQYF. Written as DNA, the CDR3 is TGTGCCAGCAGTGAAACAGGGGCGGCTAGCTCCTACGAGCAGTACTTC.

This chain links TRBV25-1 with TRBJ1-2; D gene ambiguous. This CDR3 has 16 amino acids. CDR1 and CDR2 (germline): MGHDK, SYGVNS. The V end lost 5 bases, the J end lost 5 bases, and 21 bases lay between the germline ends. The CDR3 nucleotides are TGTGCCAGCAGTCGGCCTGAGGGCACGGATATATATGGCTACACCTTC. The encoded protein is CASSRPEGTDIYGYTF.

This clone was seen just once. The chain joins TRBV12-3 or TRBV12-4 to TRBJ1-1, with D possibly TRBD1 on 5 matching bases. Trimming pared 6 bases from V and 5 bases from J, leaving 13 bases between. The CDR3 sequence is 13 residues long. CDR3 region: CASSQGGQTEAFF. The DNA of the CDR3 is TGTGCCAGCAGCCAGGGAGGGCAAACTGAAGCTTTCTTT.

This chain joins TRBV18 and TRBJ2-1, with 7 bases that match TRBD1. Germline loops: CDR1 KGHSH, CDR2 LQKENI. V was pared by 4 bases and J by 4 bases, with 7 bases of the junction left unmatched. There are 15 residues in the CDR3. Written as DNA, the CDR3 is TGTGCCAGCTCACTCGGGACAGATGGGTACAATGAGCAGTTCTTC. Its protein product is CASSLGTDGYNEQFF. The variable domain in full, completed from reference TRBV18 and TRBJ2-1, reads NAGVMQNPRHLVRRRGQEARLRCSPMKGHSHVYWYRQLPEEGLKFMVYLQKENIIDESGMPKERFSAEFPKEGPSILRIQQVVRGDSAAYFCASSLGTDGYNEQFFGPGTRLTVL.

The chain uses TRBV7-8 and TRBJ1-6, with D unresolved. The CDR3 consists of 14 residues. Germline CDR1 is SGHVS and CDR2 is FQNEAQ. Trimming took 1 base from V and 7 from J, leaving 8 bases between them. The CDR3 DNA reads TGTGCCAGCAGCTTAGAGATCGGGAATTCACCCCTCCACTTT. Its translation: CASSLEIGNSPLHF.

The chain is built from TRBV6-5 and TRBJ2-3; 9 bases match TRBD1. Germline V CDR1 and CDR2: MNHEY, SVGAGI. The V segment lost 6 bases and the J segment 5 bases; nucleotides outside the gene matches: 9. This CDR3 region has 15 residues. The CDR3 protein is CASRFHRGRIDTQYF. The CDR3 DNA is TGTGCCAGCAGATTTCACAGGGGGCGTATAGATACGCAGTATTTT.

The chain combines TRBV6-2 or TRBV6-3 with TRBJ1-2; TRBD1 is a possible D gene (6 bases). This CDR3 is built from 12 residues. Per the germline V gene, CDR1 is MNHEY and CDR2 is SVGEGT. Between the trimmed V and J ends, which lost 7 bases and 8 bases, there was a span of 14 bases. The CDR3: CASNPDSKGYTF. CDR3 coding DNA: TGTGCCAGCAACCCGGACAGCAAGGGCTACACCTTC.

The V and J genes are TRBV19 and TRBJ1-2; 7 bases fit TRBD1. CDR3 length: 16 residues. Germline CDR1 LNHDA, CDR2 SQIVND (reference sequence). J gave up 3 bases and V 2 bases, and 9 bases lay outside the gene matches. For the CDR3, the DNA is TGTGCCAGTAGTATAAGTTCGGACAGGCGGCACTATGGCTACACCTTC. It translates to CASSISSDRRHYGYTF.

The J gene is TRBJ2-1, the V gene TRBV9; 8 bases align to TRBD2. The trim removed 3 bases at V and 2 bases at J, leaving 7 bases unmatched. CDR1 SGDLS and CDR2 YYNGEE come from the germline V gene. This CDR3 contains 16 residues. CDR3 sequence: CASSARGAGAYNEQFF. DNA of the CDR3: TGTGCCAGCAGCGCCCGCGGAGCGGGGGCCTACAATGAGCAGTTCTTC.

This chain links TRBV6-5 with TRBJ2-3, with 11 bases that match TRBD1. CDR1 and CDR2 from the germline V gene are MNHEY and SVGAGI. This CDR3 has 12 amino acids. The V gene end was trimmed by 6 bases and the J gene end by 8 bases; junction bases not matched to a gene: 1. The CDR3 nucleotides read TGTGCCAGCAGAGGGACAGGGGGTACGCAGTATTTT. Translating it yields CASRGTGGTQYF.

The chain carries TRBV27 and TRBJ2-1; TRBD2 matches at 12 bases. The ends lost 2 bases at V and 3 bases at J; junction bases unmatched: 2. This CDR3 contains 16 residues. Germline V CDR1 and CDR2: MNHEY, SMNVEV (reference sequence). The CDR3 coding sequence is TGTGCCAGCAGTTTACGACTAGCGGGAGACTACAATGAGCAGTTCTTC. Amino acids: CASSLRLAGDYNEQFF.

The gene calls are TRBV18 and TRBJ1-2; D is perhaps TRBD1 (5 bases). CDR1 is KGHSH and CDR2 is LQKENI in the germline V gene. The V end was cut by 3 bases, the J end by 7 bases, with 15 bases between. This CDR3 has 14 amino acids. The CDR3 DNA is TGTGCCAGCTCACCTATGGGGCAGGGCCGTGGCTACACCTTC. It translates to CASSPMGQGRGYTF.

CDR3 nucleotides: TGTGCCAGCAGCCCGGTTAGCGGCCAAGAGACCCAGTACTTC. Translated: CASSPVSGQETQYF. This chain joins TRBV13 and TRBJ2-5, with a weak D call TRBD2 (6 bases). Trimming left V 5 bases short and J 1 base short, with 11 bases between. This CDR3 has 14 residues. Germline V gives CDR1 PRHDT, CDR2 FYEKMQ (reference sequence).

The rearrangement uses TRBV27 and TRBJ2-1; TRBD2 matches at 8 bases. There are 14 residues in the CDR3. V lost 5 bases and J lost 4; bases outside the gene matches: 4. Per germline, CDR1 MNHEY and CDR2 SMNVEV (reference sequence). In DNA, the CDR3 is TGTGCCAGCAGTCGACTAGCGTCATACAATGAGCAGTTCTTC. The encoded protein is CASSRLASYNEQFF.

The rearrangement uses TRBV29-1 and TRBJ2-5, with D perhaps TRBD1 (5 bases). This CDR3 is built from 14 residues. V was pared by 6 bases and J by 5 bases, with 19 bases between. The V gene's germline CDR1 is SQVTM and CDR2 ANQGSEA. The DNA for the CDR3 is TGCAGCGTATACAGACAGACCCTTATCGAGACCCAGTACTTC. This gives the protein CSVYRQTLIETQYF.

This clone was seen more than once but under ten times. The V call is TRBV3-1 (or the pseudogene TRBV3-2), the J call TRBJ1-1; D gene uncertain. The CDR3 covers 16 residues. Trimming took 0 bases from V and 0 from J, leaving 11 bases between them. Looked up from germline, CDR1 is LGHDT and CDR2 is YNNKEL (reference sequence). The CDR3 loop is CASSQEPGRMNTEAFF. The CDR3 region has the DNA TGTGCCAGCAGCCAAGAGCCGGGGAGGATGAACACTGAAGCTTTCTTT.

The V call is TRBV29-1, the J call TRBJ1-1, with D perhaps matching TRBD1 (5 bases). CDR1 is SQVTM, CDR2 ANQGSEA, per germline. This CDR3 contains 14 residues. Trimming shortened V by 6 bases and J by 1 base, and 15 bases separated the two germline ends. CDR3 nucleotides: TGCAGCGTCGAGCGCGGGGCCGGGAACACTGAAGCTTTCTTT. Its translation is CSVERGAGNTEAFF.

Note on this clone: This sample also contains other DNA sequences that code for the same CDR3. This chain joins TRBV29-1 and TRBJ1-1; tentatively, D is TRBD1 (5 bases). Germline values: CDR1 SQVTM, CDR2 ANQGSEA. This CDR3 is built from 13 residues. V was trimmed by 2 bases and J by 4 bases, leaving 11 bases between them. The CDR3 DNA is TGCAGCGTTGAAAGGCAGGGAGGCACTGAAGCTTTCTTT. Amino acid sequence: CSVERQGGTEAFF.

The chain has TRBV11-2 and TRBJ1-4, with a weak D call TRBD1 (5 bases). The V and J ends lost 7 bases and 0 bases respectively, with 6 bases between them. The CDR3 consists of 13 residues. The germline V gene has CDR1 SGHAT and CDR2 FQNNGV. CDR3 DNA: TGTGCCAGCAAGACAGCAACTAATGAAAAACTGTTTTTT. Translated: CASKTATNEKLFF.

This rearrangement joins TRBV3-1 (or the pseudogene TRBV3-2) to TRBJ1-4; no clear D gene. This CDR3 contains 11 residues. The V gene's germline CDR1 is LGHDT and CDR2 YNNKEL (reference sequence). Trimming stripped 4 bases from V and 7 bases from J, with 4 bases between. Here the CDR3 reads CASSRSEKLFF. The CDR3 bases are TGTGCCAGCAGCCGTAGTGAAAAACTGTTTTTT.

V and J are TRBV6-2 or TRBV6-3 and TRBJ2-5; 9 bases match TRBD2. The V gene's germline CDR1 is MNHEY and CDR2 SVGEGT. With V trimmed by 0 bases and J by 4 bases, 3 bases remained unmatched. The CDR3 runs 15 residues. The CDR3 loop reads CASSYSSSGGETQYF. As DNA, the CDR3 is TGTGCCAGCAGTTACTCGAGTAGCGGGGGAGAGACCCAGTACTTC.